These 2 T cell receptor beta chains were all obtained from the same sample, sequenced in a study of PD-L1 blockade in urothelial cancer. Indicated time point: peripheral blood 6 weeks after treatment start. Measured with immunoSEQ multiplex PCR; TCRdb has only the in-frame clones, and not every one. The profile covers approximately 120,000 clones, with about 82% appearing a single time and 2% to 2.5% taken by the ten largest. This specimen consisted of PBMCs, obtained around atezolizumab (anti-PD-L1) treatment. The receptors originated from a man aged 45-65 years with urothelial cancer.

This clone was seen a few times. The chain is built from TRBV2 and TRBJ2-7; D remains ambiguous. Looked up from germline, CDR1 is SNHLY and CDR2 is FYNNEI. There are 13 residues in the CDR3. The V and J ends lost 4 bases and 2 bases respectively, with 9 bases between them. The CDR3 here is CASSVTRTYEQYF. The CDR3 DNA sequence: TGTGCCAGCAGTGTGACTCGAACCTACGAGCAGTACTTC.

The chain couples TRBV27 to TRBJ1-4; TRBD1 might be the D (6 bases). The germline V gene has CDR1 MNHEY and CDR2 SMNVEV (reference sequence). CDR3 size: 15 residues. V lost 5 bases and J lost 7, with 17 bases in between. The CDR3 protein is CASSPSGGVSEKLFF. Written as DNA, the CDR3 is TGTGCCAGCAGTCCATCGGGGGGCGTGAGTGAAAAACTGTTTTTT.